These 27 T cell receptor beta chains originate from one sample sequenced in a study of T cell changes during pregnancy in multiple sclerosis. TCRdb's table, derived via immunoSEQ multiplex PCR, lists solely in-frame clones and lacks some. The sample has approximately 69,000 clones; 90% to 95% are singletons. The starting material was CD4+ T cells from peripheral blood mononuclear cells, obtained in the third trimester of pregnancy. All receptors come from a female donor in good health, enrolled as a control in a pregnancy study.

The J gene is TRBJ1-5, the V gene TRBV18; D gene unclear. Germline CDR1 is KGHSH and CDR2 is LQKENI. V lost 4 bases and J lost 5, with 9 bases in between. There are 13 residues in the CDR3. The CDR3 sequence is CASSQLHDQPQHF. The CDR3 coding sequence is TGTGCCAGCTCACAACTCCACGATCAGCCCCAGCATTTT.

The rearrangement joins TRBV30 to TRBJ1-2, with D possibly being TRBD1 (5 bases). This CDR3 contains 13 residues. Germline assignment: CDR1 GTSNPN and CDR2 SVGIG (reference sequence). Trimming pared 1 base from V and 3 bases from J, leaving 9 bases between. CDR3 protein: CAWSAGRHYGYTF. The CDR3 nucleotides read TGTGCCTGGAGTGCAGGGAGGCACTATGGCTACACCTTC.

This sequence joins TRBV7-2 and TRBJ2-7; 8 nucleotides line up with TRBD2. This CDR3 comprises 17 residues. V shed 2 bases and J 2 bases; nucleotides not matched to a gene: 11. The germline V gene encodes CDR1 SGHTA and CDR2 FQGNSA. CDR3 nucleotides: TGTGCCAGCAGCTTAAAAGGGGGTAGCGGGGCAGCCTACGAGCAGTACTTC. Its protein is CASSLKGGSGAAYEQYF.

The chain carries TRBV7-3 and TRBJ2-3; possibly TRBD1 for D (6 bases). Germline CDR1 and CDR2: SGHTA and FQGTGA. The CDR3 has 14 residues. The germline V and J ends were trimmed by 5 bases and 5 bases, with 14 bases remaining between them. Here the CDR3 DNA reads TGTGCCAGCAGCCTTCTGGGGGCTATAGATACGCAGTATTTT. Protein: CASSLLGAIDTQYF. The variable domain in full, with the rest retrieved from reference TRBV7-3 and TRBJ2-3, is GAGVSQTPSNKVTEKGKYVELRCDPISGHTALYWYRQSLGQGPEFLIYFQGTGAADDSGLPNDRFFAVRPEGSVSTLKIQRTERGDSAVYLCASSLLGAIDTQYFGPGTRLTVL.

CDR3 region: CASSPPGTARYEQYF. As DNA, the CDR3 is TGTGCCAGCTCACCACCCGGGACAGCCCGCTACGAGCAGTACTTC. J is TRBJ2-7 and V is TRBV18; TRBD1 agrees at 7 bases. This CDR3 has 15 residues. Trimming at V came to 0 bases and at J to 3 bases, leaving 5 bases not matched to a gene. Germline CDR1 is KGHSH and CDR2 is LQKENI. Combining the CDR3 with reference TRBV18 and TRBJ2-7 gives the whole variable domain NAGVMQNPRHLVRRRGQEARLRCSPMKGHSHVYWYRQLPEEGLKFMVYLQKENIIDESGMPKERFSAEFPKEGPSILRIQQVVRGDSAAYFCASSPPGTARYEQYFGPGTRLTVT.

J is TRBJ1-5 and V is TRBV2, with 7 bases aligning to TRBD1. Trimming removed 3 bases from V and 5 bases from J; junction bases left unmatched: 7. This CDR3 contains 15 residues. Germline V gives CDR1 SNHLY, CDR2 FYNNEI. As DNA, the CDR3 is TGTGCCAGCAGTGAGCAGACAGGGTTTTATCAGCCCCAGCATTTT. Translating it yields CASSEQTGFYQPQHF.

This clone was seen a single time. The chain has TRBV9 and TRBJ1-3; D is undetermined. The germline V and J ends were trimmed by 0 bases and 0 bases, with 7 bases remaining between them. Germline V lookup: CDR1 SGDLS, CDR2 YYNGEE. The CDR3 extends over 15 amino acids. DNA of the CDR3: TGTGCCAGCAGCGTAGATTTAGTCTCTGGAAACACCATATATTTT. It codes for CASSVDLVSGNTIYF.

This sequence joins TRBV30 and TRBJ1-2; possibly TRBD1 for D (6 bases). The CDR3 runs to 13 residues. With 0 bases removed from V and 2 bases from J, the gap between germline ends came to 7 bases. Germline CDR1 is GTSNPN and CDR2 is SVGIG (reference sequence). The CDR3 DNA is TGTGCCTGGAGTGTAACAGGGAACTATGGCTACACCTTC. This gives the protein CAWSVTGNYGYTF.

The genes are TRBV6-5 and TRBJ1-1; D possibly corresponds to TRBD1 (5 bases). The CDR3 loop spans 14 amino acids. V lost 4 bases to trimming and J lost 3 bases, with 12 bases between them. Germline loops: CDR1 MNHEY, CDR2 SVGAGI. The CDR3, as DNA: TGTGCCAGCAGTTCCCTGGGGGGACACACTGAAGCTTTCTTT. The encoded protein is CASSSLGGHTEAFF.

The chain uses TRBV5-6 and TRBJ2-1; 9 positions agree with TRBD1. Germline V gene sequence: CDR1 SGHDT, CDR2 YYEEEE. V was pared by 2 bases and J by 6 bases, with 6 bases of the junction left unmatched. The CDR3 has 15 residues. The DNA for the CDR3 is TGTGCCAGCAGCTTTCTGGGACAGGGCAGCAATGAGCAGTTCTTC. It yields the protein CASSFLGQGSNEQFF.

The gene calls are TRBV5-4 and TRBJ2-3, with 12 bases aligning to TRBD2. Trimming took 0 bases from V and 2 from J; bases not matched to a gene: 4. The CDR3 spans 17 residues. Germline V gene sequence: CDR1 SGHNT, CDR2 YYREEE (reference sequence). In nucleotides, the CDR3 is TGTGCCAGCAGCTTGGGCCTAGCGGGGGGGAACACAGATACGCAGTATTTT. It specifies CASSLGLAGGNTDTQYF.

V gene TRBV19 combines with J gene TRBJ2-1; a weak D match, TRBD2 (6 bases). The V end lost 0 bases, the J end lost 2 bases, and 8 bases lay between the germline ends. The CDR3 sequence is 15 residues long. Per the germline V gene, CDR1 is LNHDA and CDR2 is SQIVND (reference sequence). CDR3 amino acids: CASSIEGGPYNEQFF. Here the CDR3 DNA reads TGTGCCAGTAGTATAGAGGGGGGACCCTACAATGAGCAGTTCTTC.

The chain uses TRBV5-1 and TRBJ2-7; TRBD1 agrees at 11 bases. The CDR3 spans 16 residues. CDR1 is SGHRS and CDR2 is YFSETQ in the germline V gene. J lost 3 bases, V lost 6 bases, and 11 bases had no gene match. DNA of the CDR3: TGCGCCAGCACCCTCCAAACCGGGACAGGGGGCTACGAGCAGTACTTC. It yields the protein CASTLQTGTGGYEQYF.

The CDR3 region is CASSSPAGIDGTEAFF. The CDR3 DNA sequence: TGTGCCAGTAGTAGCCCAGCGGGGATCGATGGCACTGAAGCTTTCTTT. This chain connects TRBV19 to TRBJ1-1; no clear D. Per the germline V gene, CDR1 is LNHDA and CDR2 is SQIVND (reference sequence). This CDR3 comprises 16 residues. V lost 4 bases, J lost 4 bases, and 19 bases lay in between.

This clone was recorded only once. The V and J genes are TRBV4-2 and TRBJ2-1; possible D gene TRBD1, 5 bases. Germline V CDR1 and CDR2: LGHNA, YNFKEQ. CDR3 length: 15 residues. Trimming removed 1 base at V and 3 bases at J, with 10 bases between. This chain's CDR3 is CASSQGQGSYNEQFF. The CDR3 region has the DNA TGTGCCAGCAGCCAAGGGCAGGGTAGCTACAATGAGCAGTTCTTC.

The rearrangement uses TRBV19 and TRBJ1-6, with 7 positions matching TRBD1. The length of the CDR3 is 15 residues. CDR1 is LNHDA and CDR2 is SQIVND in the germline V gene (reference sequence). J lost 0 bases, V lost 10 bases, and 6 bases had no gene match. The DNA for the CDR3 is TGTGCCACCAGAGGACAGGTCTCCTATAATTCACCCCTCCACTTT. This gives the protein CATRGQVSYNSPLHF.

CDR3 residues: CASSRTGTGNTEAFF. In DNA, the CDR3 is TGTGCCAGCAGCCGCACCGGGACAGGGAACACTGAAGCTTTCTTT. The gene calls are TRBV7-2 and TRBJ1-1; 8 nucleotides align to TRBD1. CDR1 is SGHTA and CDR2 is FQGNSA in the germline V gene. The CDR3 extends over 15 amino acids. The trim removed 5 bases at V and 1 base at J, leaving 6 bases unmatched.

The chain has TRBV11-2 and TRBJ1-2, with D hard to call. Germline values: CDR1 SGHAT, CDR2 FQNNGV. There are 14 residues in the CDR3. V gave up 1 base and J gave up 0 bases, with 6 bases separating them. CDR3: CASSLGGTNYGYTF. The CDR3 DNA reads as TGTGCCAGCAGCTTAGGAGGAACTAACTATGGCTACACCTTC.

The chain has TRBV7-9 and TRBJ2-3; 7 bases line up with TRBD1. CDR1 and CDR2 (germline): SEHNR, FQNEAQ (reference sequence). Germline trimming cut 0 bases from V and 0 bases from J; bases unmatched to any gene: 6. CDR3 length: 17 residues. In nucleotides, the CDR3 is TGTGCCAGCAGCTTAGCCCCGGGACAGATCAGCACAGATACGCAGTATTTT. Translated, it gives CASSLAPGQISTDTQYF.

The rearrangement joins TRBV7-8 to TRBJ2-3, with TRBD2 matching over 11 bases. Germline values: CDR1 SGHVS, CDR2 FQNEAQ. The CDR3 totals 15 residues. Germline trimming cut 1 base from V and 5 bases from J; bases unmatched to any gene: 2. For the CDR3, the DNA is TGTGCCAGCAGCTTAGGGGGACTAGCGGTAGATACGCAGTATTTT. Translating gives CASSLGGLAVDTQYF. The entire variable domain, with the rest obtained from reference TRBV7-8 and TRBJ2-3, is as follows: GAGVSQSPRYKVAKRGQDVALRCDPISGHVSLFWYQQALGQGPEFLTYFQNEAQLDKSGLPSDRFFAERPEGSVSTLKIQRTQQEDSAVYLCASSLGGLAVDTQYFGPGTRLTVL.

The chain has TRBV6-5 and TRBJ2-4; D is possibly TRBD1 (6 bases). The CDR3 sequence is 12 residues long. Looked up from germline, CDR1 is MNHEY and CDR2 is SVGAGI. V lost 8 bases, J lost 16 bases, and 21 bases lay in between. CDR3 coding DNA: TGTGCCAGCGGACGCACCAGGACAGATAATTACTTC. Protein product: CASGRTRTDNYF.

The rearrangement joins TRBV6-1 to TRBJ2-5, with 12 bases that match TRBD2. This CDR3 has 17 amino acids. V dropped 4 bases and J dropped 2; count of bases not matched to a gene: 8. Germline lookup yields CDR1 MNHNS and CDR2 SASEGT. The CDR3 nucleotides read TGTGCCAGCAGTGCCCTGACTAGCGGGGGACTTCAAGAGACCCAGTACTTC. It yields the protein CASSALTSGGLQETQYF.

The CDR3 DNA reads as TGTGCCAGCACCCGCGGGACTCAAAACATTCAGTACTTC. It is translated as CASTRGTQNIQYF. The chain carries TRBV5-6 and TRBJ2-4; D is perhaps TRBD2 (6 bases). V gave up 6 bases and J gave up 5 bases, with 12 bases separating them. There are 13 residues in the CDR3. From germline, CDR1 is SGHDT and CDR2 YYEEEE.

V and J are TRBV6-6 and TRBJ2-3; 8 bases are a match to TRBD1. CDR1 is MNHNY and CDR2 is SVGAGI in the germline V gene (reference sequence). V lost 5 bases, J lost 0 bases, and 4 bases stayed unmatched. This CDR3 spans 15 amino acids. The CDR3 region is CASSTRQGSTDTQYF. The CDR3 nucleotides are TGTGCCAGCAGTACCCGACAGGGGAGCACAGATACGCAGTATTTT.

This clone was seen more than once but under ten times. The V and J genes are TRBV6-5 and TRBJ1-5; the match to TRBD1 covers 7 bases. The CDR3 contains 14 residues. After removal of 5 bases from V and 7 bases from J, the junction contained 8 bases not matched to a gene. The germline gives CDR1 MNHEY, CDR2 SVGAGI. Written as DNA, the CDR3 is TGTGCCAGCAGTGACGACAGGGTTGGGCAGCCCCAGCATTTT. It translates to CASSDDRVGQPQHF.

This clone was seen once. The chain joins TRBV4-1 to TRBJ1-1; D is unclear. The CDR3 is 15 amino acids. V gave up 10 bases and J gave up 3 bases, with 21 bases separating them. Germline V gene lookup returns CDR1 MGHRA and CDR2 YSYEKL. For the CDR3, the DNA is TGCGCCACTCAAGATGGGCGTTCAGTGGACACTGAAGCTTTCTTT. Translation: CATQDGRSVDTEAFF.

The chain has TRBV5-6 and TRBJ2-1, with 9 bases aligning to TRBD2. V gave up 1 base and J gave up 0 bases; unmatched junction bases: 2. There are 16 residues in the CDR3. Germline lookup yields CDR1 SGHDT and CDR2 YYEEEE. This chain's CDR3 is CASSLSSGVSYNEQFF. The CDR3 coding sequence is TGTGCCAGCAGCTTGTCTAGCGGGGTCTCCTACAATGAGCAGTTCTTC. The variable domain in full, completed from reference TRBV5-6 and TRBJ2-1, reads DAGVTQSPTHLIKTRGQQVTLRCSPKSGHDTVSWYQQALGQGPQFIFQYYEEEERQRGNFPDRFSGHQFPNYSSELNVNALLLGDSALYLCASSLSSGVSYNEQFFGPGTRLTVL.